These 6 T cell receptor beta chains were all obtained from the same sample, sequenced in a study of tumor-infiltrating lymphocytes in primary liver carcinoma. Production of TCR beta cDNA used around 500 ng total RNA together with a constant-region primer. Three nested multiplex PCR rounds of slightly modified ARM-PCR generated TCR beta libraries. With TRBV1-TRBV30 forward primers and a C-beta reverse primer, the first two PCR rounds were run for approximately 9 cycles each. One entry per CDR3 protein, called by TCRdb with MiXCR from the multiplex PCR reads. The table includes roughly 180,000 distinct CDR3 sequences, 60% detected once. Germline DNA was also extracted, with blood RNA taken from unsorted whole blood. Material for sequencing was peripheral blood. Receptor source: a man aged 40-50 years with primary liver carcinoma and hepatitis B virus infection.

Concerning this clonotype itself: A much bigger clone sits one base away, suggesting this may be a read error. The chain couples TRBV29-1 to TRBJ2-3; D not certain. CDR1 and CDR2 from the germline V gene are SQVTM and ANQGSEA. The CDR3 contains 12 residues. V was clipped by 5 bases and J by 5 bases, with 11 bases between them. CDR3: CSVQGDRDTQYF. The CDR3 DNA follows: TGCAGCGTTCAAGGTGATAGAGATACGCAGTATTTT.

This clonotype was seen many times. V and J are TRBV11-3 and TRBJ2-2; 9 bases align to TRBD2. Germline V gene data show CDR1 as SGHNT and CDR2 as YENEEA. V dropped 4 bases and J dropped 8; count of bases not matched to a gene: 5. This CDR3 comprises 14 residues. The CDR3 region has the DNA TGTGCCAGCAGCTCTAGCGGGACTTCTGGGGAGCTGTTTTTT. It is translated as CASSSSGTSGELFF.

Worth noting for this clonotype: A read error may be the cause here, since a much bigger clone is one base away. The chain has TRBV4-2 and TRBJ2-2; no reliable D call. The CDR3 length is 15 residues. Germline lookup yields CDR1 LGHNA and CDR2 YNFKEQ. The CDR3 bases are TGTGCCAGCAGCCCTGACACCTCGAACGCCGGGGAGCTGTTTTTT. As protein: CASSPDTSNAGELFF.

The rearrangement links TRBV29-1 to TRBJ2-3; D perhaps matches TRBD2 (6 bases). Germline V gene data show CDR1 as SQVTM and CDR2 as ANQGSEA. This CDR3 is 14 amino acids long. V shed 6 bases and J shed 1 base, with 14 bases lying between them. The CDR3 sequence is CSVREWGGTDTQYF. The CDR3 DNA follows: TGCAGCGTACGCGAGTGGGGGGGCACAGATACGCAGTATTTT.

This clonotype was seen more than once but under ten times. The chain uses TRBV5-4 and TRBJ2-5; possibly TRBD1 for D (5 bases). Between the trimmed V and J ends, which lost 4 bases and 3 bases, there was a span of 10 bases. Germline CDR1 reads SGHNT; CDR2 reads YYREEE (reference sequence). This CDR3 contains 13 residues. The CDR3 loop is CASSPDSKETQYF. The CDR3 DNA reads as TGTGCCAGCAGCCCCGACAGTAAAGAGACCCAGTACTTC.

Comment on this clonotype: The CDR3 carries no conserved terminal phenylalanine or tryptophan, so it likely arises from a read error. The rearrangement joins TRBV11-3 to TRBJ2-1; D remains ambiguous. Germline CDR1 SGHNT, CDR2 YENEEA. This CDR3 is 13 amino acids long. The DNA for the CDR3 is TGTGCCATCAGCTTAAGGGTAGACAATGAGCAGTTCATC. Translation: CAISLRVDNEQFI.